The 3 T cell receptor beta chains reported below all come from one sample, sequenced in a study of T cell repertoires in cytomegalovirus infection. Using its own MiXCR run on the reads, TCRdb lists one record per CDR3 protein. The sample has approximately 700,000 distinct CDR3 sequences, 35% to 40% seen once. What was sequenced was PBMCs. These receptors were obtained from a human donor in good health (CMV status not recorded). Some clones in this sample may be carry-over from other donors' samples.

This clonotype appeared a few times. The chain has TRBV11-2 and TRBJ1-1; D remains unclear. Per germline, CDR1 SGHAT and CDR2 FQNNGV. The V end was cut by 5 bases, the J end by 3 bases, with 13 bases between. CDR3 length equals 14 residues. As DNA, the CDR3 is TGTGCCAGCAGCCTACGAGGGTGGGACACTGAAGCTTTCTTT. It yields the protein CASSLRGWDTEAFF.

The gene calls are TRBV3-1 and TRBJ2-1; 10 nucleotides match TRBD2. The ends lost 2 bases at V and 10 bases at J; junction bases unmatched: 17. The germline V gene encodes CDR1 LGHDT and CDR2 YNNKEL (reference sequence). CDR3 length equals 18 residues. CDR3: CASSQPLQSGRGLGEQFF. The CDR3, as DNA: TGTGCCAGCAGCCAACCACTTCAAAGCGGGAGGGGCCTGGGGGAGCAGTTCTTC.

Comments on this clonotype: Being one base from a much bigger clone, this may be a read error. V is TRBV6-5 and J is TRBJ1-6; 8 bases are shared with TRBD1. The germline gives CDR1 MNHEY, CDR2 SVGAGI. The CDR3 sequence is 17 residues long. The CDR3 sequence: CASSPHDRQGMNSHLHF. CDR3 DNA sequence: TGTGCCAGCAGTCCTCACGACCGACAGGGGATGAATTCACACCTCCACTTT.